The next 19 T cell receptor beta chains were all read from a single sample in a study of cytomegalovirus exposure and HLA in healthy donors. The PCR made use of 60 Vbeta and 13 Jbeta primers. The method was immunoSEQ multiplex PCR; TCRdb's version includes in-frame clones alone and lacks a portion of them. The listing records about 210,000 clones. Sequencing was carried out using PBMCs. The receptor set was obtained from a woman in her 30s in good health and CMV-seropositive.

This clone counts as medium-sized by frequency. The chain uses TRBV10-3 and TRBJ1-1; D is possibly TRBD1 (5 bases). From germline, CDR1 is ENHRY and CDR2 SYGVKD. The CDR3 consists of 12 residues. Trimming left V 2 bases short and J 11 bases short, with 12 bases between. CDR3 residues: CAISEQGTGAFF. CDR3 in DNA: TGTGCCATCAGTGAGCAGGGAACTGGTGCTTTCTTT.

The rearrangement joins TRBV11-2 to TRBJ2-6; 8 positions match TRBD1. V gave up 5 bases and J gave up 0 bases; unmatched junction bases: 9. The germline CDR1 and CDR2 sequences are SGHAT and FQNNGV. This CDR3 has 18 amino acids. This chain's CDR3 is CASSTWTGNRSGANVLTF. In nucleotides, the CDR3 is TGTGCCAGCAGCACCTGGACAGGGAATCGCTCTGGGGCCAACGTCCTGACTTTC.

V and J are TRBV25-1 and TRBJ2-1, with 7 bases that match TRBD2. V gave up 2 bases and J gave up 3 bases; unmatched junction bases: 7. Germline lookup yields CDR1 MGHDK and CDR2 SYGVNS. This CDR3 contains 16 residues. CDR3 sequence reads: CASSETAGIIYNEQFF. In DNA form, the CDR3 reads TGTGCCAGCAGTGAAACAGCGGGAATTATCTACAATGAGCAGTTCTTC. The full variable domain, in which reference TRBV25-1 and TRBJ2-1 provide the parts outside the CDR3, is EADIYQTPRYLVIGTGKKITLECSQTMGHDKMYWYQQDPGMELHLIHYSYGVNSTEKGDLSSESTVSRIRTEHFPLTLESARPSHTSQYLCASSETAGIIYNEQFFGPGTRLTVL.

The chain uses TRBV4-3 and TRBJ1-2, with 8 positions matching TRBD1. Germline V gene lookup returns CDR1 LGHNA and CDR2 YSLEER. This CDR3 contains 16 residues. Trimming removed 1 base from V and 7 bases from J; junction bases left unmatched: 11. This CDR3 reads CASSQAGQGVSLGYTF. The CDR3 DNA reads TGCGCCAGCAGCCAAGCTGGACAGGGAGTTTCGCTTGGCTACACCTTC.

V and J are TRBV29-1 and TRBJ2-7; 7 nucleotides match TRBD1. CDR1 SQVTM and CDR2 ANQGSEA come from the germline V gene. The V segment lost 4 bases and the J segment 6 bases; nucleotides outside the gene matches: 6. The CDR3 is 12 amino acids. The chain's CDR3 is CSVVGGPTEQYF. CDR3 DNA sequence: TGCAGCGTTGTAGGGGGCCCTACCGAGCAGTACTTC.

The rearrangement joins TRBV5-1 to TRBJ2-2, with 7 bases identical to TRBD1. Germline V CDR1 and CDR2: SGHRS, YFSETQ. The CDR3 is 15 residues long. The trim removed 2 bases at V and 0 bases at J, leaving 1 base unmatched. CDR3 nucleotide sequence: TGCGCCAGCAGCTTCGGGACAGCGAACACCGGGGAGCTGTTTTTT. It specifies CASSFGTANTGELFF.

The rearrangement joins TRBV7-9 to TRBJ2-7; 9 positions match TRBD2. J gave up 3 bases and V 5 bases, and 5 bases lay outside the gene matches. The CDR3 extends over 14 amino acids. Germline assignment: CDR1 SEHNR and CDR2 FQNEAQ (reference sequence). CDR3 sequence reads: CASSQGRGGYEQYF. The CDR3, as DNA: TGTGCCAGCAGCCAAGGGCGGGGGGGCTACGAGCAGTACTTC.

The rearrangement joins TRBV6-5 to TRBJ2-7; D perhaps matches TRBD1 (5 bases). The V end lost 5 bases, the J end lost 3 bases, and 14 bases lay between the germline ends. From germline, CDR1 is MNHEY and CDR2 SVGAGI. CDR3 length equals 14 residues. CDR3 sequence (DNA): TGTGCCAGCAGTCCACAGGTAGGGGTCTACGAGCAGTACTTC. It yields the protein CASSPQVGVYEQYF.

The chain recombines TRBV29-1 with TRBJ2-3, with TRBD1 matching 7 bases. The CDR3 is 14 residues long. Germline assignment: CDR1 SQVTM and CDR2 ANQGSEA. The J segment lost 2 bases and the V segment lost 4 bases, leaving 6 bases of the junction unmatched. The CDR3, as DNA: TGCAGCGTTGTGGAGACAGGGCCCACAGATACGCAGTATTTT. It yields the protein CSVVETGPTDTQYF.

The genes are TRBV5-1 and TRBJ2-1; 7 bases map to TRBD1. V trimming: 6 bases; J trimming: 3 bases; junction bases outside the gene matches: 6. CDR3 length: 14 residues. Germline V lookup: CDR1 SGHRS, CDR2 YFSETQ. The DNA for the CDR3 is TGCGCCAGCACTCGGGCAGGGGGCTACAATGAGCAGTTCTTC. It encodes CASTRAGGYNEQFF.

The V call is TRBV5-1, the J call TRBJ2-5; 10 nucleotides agree with TRBD2. Unmatched junction bases numbered 10, after V lost 4 bases and J lost 1 base. This CDR3 spans 17 amino acids. Germline CDR1 SGHRS, CDR2 YFSETQ. The CDR3 is CASSTGGSGGFQETQYF. In nucleotides, the CDR3 is TGCGCCAGCAGCACGGGAGGTAGCGGGGGGTTCCAAGAGACCCAGTACTTC.

The chain links TRBV7-2 to TRBJ2-4; TRBD1 matches 7 bases. CDR1 SGHTA and CDR2 FQGNSA come from the germline V gene. Losses at the gene ends were 2 bases for V and 6 bases for J; bases not matched to a gene: 1. The CDR3 runs 13 residues. The CDR3, as DNA: TGTGCCAGCAGCTTAAACAGGGGAAACATTCAGTACTTC. It specifies CASSLNRGNIQYF.

The J gene is TRBJ1-5, the V gene TRBV19; possibly TRBD1 for D (5 bases). Germline V gives CDR1 LNHDA, CDR2 SQIVND (reference sequence). Deletions cut 1 base from V and 6 bases from J, with 7 bases between. There are 13 residues in the CDR3. DNA of the CDR3: TGTGCCAGTAGTATAGCTCAGGGTCAGCCCCAGCATTTT. This encodes CASSIAQGQPQHF.

The chain employs TRBV18 and TRBJ2-1; TRBD1 matches at 7 bases. The V segment lost 2 bases and the J segment 0 bases; nucleotides outside the gene matches: 4. Germline values: CDR1 KGHSH, CDR2 LQKENI. The CDR3 extends over 16 amino acids. CDR3 nucleotides: TGTGCCAGCTCACCAAGAAGGGACAGCTCCTACAATGAGCAGTTCTTC. Protein: CASSPRRDSSYNEQFF.

The chain joins TRBV18 to TRBJ1-2; perhaps TRBD1 as D (5 bases). V was cut by 2 bases and J by 2 bases, with 12 bases left in between. From germline, CDR1 is KGHSH and CDR2 LQKENI. This CDR3 spans 15 amino acids. CDR3 sequence: CASSPGQGGNYGYTF. CDR3 bases: TGTGCCAGCTCACCAGGGCAGGGAGGGAACTATGGCTACACCTTC.

The chain has TRBV13 and TRBJ2-3; 8 bases are shared with TRBD2. Germline V CDR1 and CDR2: PRHDT, FYEKMQ (reference sequence). The CDR3 length is 16 residues. J gave up 4 bases and V 0 bases, and 6 bases lay outside the gene matches. The chain's CDR3 is CASSLGTGGPADTQYF. DNA for the CDR3: TGTGCCAGCAGCTTAGGGACGGGGGGGCCGGCAGATACGCAGTATTTT.

This chain links TRBV6-4 with TRBJ1-1, with a tentative D call TRBD1 (6 bases). With 6 bases removed from V and 4 bases from J, the gap between germline ends came to 15 bases. The CDR3 loop spans 14 amino acids. Looked up from germline, CDR1 is MRHNA and CDR2 is SNTAGT. CDR3 sequence: CASRLEQGRTEAFF. The CDR3 region has the DNA TGTGCCAGCAGACTCGAACAGGGACGCACTGAAGCTTTCTTT.

This chain joins TRBV6-5 and TRBJ2-5; 7 nucleotides line up with TRBD2. V was clipped by 2 bases and J by 7 bases; unmatched bases: 10. From germline, CDR1 is MNHEY and CDR2 SVGAGI. CDR3 size: 15 residues. CDR3: CASSYPGLDGVTQYF. The CDR3 coding sequence is TGTGCCAGCAGTTACCCAGGACTAGACGGGGTGACCCAGTACTTC.

CDR3: CASSLAMRAGQPQHF. CDR3 bases: TGTGCCAGCAGCTTAGCGATGAGGGCAGGTCAGCCCCAGCATTTT. The chain has TRBV7-9 and TRBJ1-5; D gene unclear. Trimming took off 0 bases at V and 6 bases at J, with 12 bases between the two ends. Germline CDR1 and CDR2: SEHNR and FQNEAQ (reference sequence). The CDR3 is 15 amino acids.